This T cell receptor beta chain originates from a study of T-cell memory formation after mild COVID-19. V gave up 0 bases and J gave up 4 bases; unmatched junction bases: 2. CDR3 length: 15 amino acids. Germline CDR1 SGHRS, CDR2 YFSETQ. General study findings and limits: The study detected some responding clones in pre-infection memory, suggesting cross-reactive memory joined.

At least ten counts were recorded for this clonotype. Antigen: not known. TCRdb reanalysed the 5' RACE reads using MiXCR and keeps one entry per CDR3 protein. This table has about 340,000 distinct CDR3 sequences, about an eighth appearing once. Sequencing input: PBMCs or a T cell subset sorted from them (not recorded which). J is TRBJ2-1 and V is TRBV5-1; 9 bases agree with TRBD1. This clonotype was sampled from a man between 18 and 29 years old who had mild COVID-19 (a few samples of this study predate the infection). Cell type and time point are not known. CDR3 region: CASSLGGQGYNEQFF. The CDR3 DNA sequence: TGCGCCAGCAGCTTGGGGGGACAGGGATACAATGAGCAGTTCTTC.